The TCR beta chain described here comes from a study of T-cell memory formation after mild COVID-19. Study outcomes and limitations: Mainly in CM and EM were contracting CD4+ clones; CD8+ were in EMRA.

Trimming stripped 3 bases from V and 0 bases from J, with 8 bases between. From germline, CDR1 is SQVTM and CDR2 ANQGSEA. The CDR3 is made up of 13 amino acids. In the case of this clonotype: The antigen is unknown.

TCRdb re-derived calls from the 5' RACE reads in MiXCR, one entry per CDR3 protein. The table has about 58,000 distinct CDR3 sequences, 28% seen once. The sequencing sample was made of PBMCs or a T cell subset sorted from them (not recorded which). This TCR derives from a man in his late teens or twenties who had mild COVID-19 (a few samples of this study predate the infection). Cell type and time point are not known. The chain employs TRBV29-1 and TRBJ1-1; D is unresolved. The chain's CDR3 is CSVDGAMNTEAFF. For the CDR3, the DNA is TGCAGCGTTGACGGTGCCATGAACACTGAAGCTTTCTTT.